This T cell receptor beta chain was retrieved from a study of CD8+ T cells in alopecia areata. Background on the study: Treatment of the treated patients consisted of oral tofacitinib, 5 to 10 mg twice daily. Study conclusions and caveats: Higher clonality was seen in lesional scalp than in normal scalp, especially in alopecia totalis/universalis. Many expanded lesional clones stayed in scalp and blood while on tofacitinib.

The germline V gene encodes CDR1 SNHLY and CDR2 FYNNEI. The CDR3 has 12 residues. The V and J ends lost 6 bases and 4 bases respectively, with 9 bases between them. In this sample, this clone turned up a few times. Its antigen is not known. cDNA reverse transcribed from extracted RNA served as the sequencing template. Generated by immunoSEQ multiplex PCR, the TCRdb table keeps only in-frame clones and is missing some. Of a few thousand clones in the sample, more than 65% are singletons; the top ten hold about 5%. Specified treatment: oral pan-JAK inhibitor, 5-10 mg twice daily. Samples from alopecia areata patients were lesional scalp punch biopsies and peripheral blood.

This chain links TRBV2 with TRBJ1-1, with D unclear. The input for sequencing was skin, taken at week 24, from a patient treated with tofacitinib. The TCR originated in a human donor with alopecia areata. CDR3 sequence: CASRWEGTEAFF. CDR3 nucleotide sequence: TGTGCCAGCAGGTGGGAGGGCACTGAAGCTTTCTTT.